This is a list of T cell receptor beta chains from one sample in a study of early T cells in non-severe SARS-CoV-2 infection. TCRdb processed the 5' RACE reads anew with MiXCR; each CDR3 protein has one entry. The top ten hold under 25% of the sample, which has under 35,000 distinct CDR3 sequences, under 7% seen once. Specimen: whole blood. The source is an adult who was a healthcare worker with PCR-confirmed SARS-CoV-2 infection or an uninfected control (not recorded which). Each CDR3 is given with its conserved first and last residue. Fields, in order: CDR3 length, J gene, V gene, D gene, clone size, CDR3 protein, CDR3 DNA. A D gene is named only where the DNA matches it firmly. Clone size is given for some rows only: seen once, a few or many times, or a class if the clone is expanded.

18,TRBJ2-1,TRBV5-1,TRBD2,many,CASSPTGIAGGPYNEQFF,TGCGCCAGCAGCCCTACAGGAATAGCGGGGGGACCTTACAATGAGCAGTTCTTC
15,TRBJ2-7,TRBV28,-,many,CASSSPGGATYEQYF,TGTGCCAGCAGTTCCCCAGGGGGGGCCACCTACGAGCAGTACTTC
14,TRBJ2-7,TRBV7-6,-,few,CASSSNNRGGEQYF,TGTGCCAGCAGCTCCAACAACAGGGGAGGCGAGCAGTACTTC
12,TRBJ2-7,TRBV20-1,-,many,CSAVDGSYEQYF,TGCAGTGCTGTTGACGGCTCCTACGAGCAGTACTTC
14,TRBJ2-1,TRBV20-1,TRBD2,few,CSAGLAGSYNEQFF,TGCAGTGCCGGACTAGCGGGCTCCTACAATGAGCAGTTCTTC
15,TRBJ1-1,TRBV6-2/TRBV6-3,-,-,CASSYRGPMNTEAFF,TGTGCCAGCAGTTATCGGGGACCGATGAACACTGAAGCTTTCTTT
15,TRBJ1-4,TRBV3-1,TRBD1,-,CASSPFGTGGGILFF,TGTGCCAGCAGCCCTTTCGGGACAGGGGGAGGAATACTGTTTTTT
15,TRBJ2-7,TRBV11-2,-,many,CASSLEEGRRREQYF,TGTGCCAGCAGCTTAGAGGAAGGACGGCGGCGCGAGCAGTACTTC
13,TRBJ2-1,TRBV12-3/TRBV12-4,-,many,CASSPGLNDEQFF,TGTGCCAGCAGTCCCGGACTGAATGATGAGCAGTTCTTC
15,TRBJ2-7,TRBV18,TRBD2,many,CASSPPGLADYEQYF,TGTGCCAGCTCACCACCGGGACTAGCGGACTACGAGCAGTACTTC
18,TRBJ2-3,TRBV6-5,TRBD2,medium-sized,CASSYSRALAGRTDTQYF,TGTGCCAGCAGTTACTCACGGGCATTAGCGGGACGCACAGATACGCAGTATTTT
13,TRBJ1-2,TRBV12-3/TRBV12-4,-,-,CATEVGSNYGYTF,TGTGCCACCGAGGTTGGATCTAACTATGGCTACACCTTC
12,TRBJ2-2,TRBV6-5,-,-,CASRPHGGELFF,TGTGCCAGCAGACCCCATGGCGGGGAGCTGTTTTTT
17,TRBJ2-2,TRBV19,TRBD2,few,CASSRLAGEIYTGELFF,TGTGCCAGTAGTCGACTAGCGGGGGAAATTTACACCGGGGAGCTGTTTTTT
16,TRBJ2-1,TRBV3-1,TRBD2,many,CASSQVLAGGSNEQFF,TGTGCCAGCAGCCAAGTTCTAGCGGGAGGCTCCAATGAGCAGTTCTTC
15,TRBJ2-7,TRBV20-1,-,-,CSATSRGSSAWEQYF,TGCAGTGCTACGTCTAGGGGATCGTCCGCTTGGGAGCAGTACTTC
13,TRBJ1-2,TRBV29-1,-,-,CSAQRGGTYGYTF,TGCAGCGCCCAAAGGGGCGGTACATATGGCTACACCTTC
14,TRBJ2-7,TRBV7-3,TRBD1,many,CASSPDRGLREQYF,TGTGCCAGCAGCCCCGACAGGGGGCTGAGAGAGCAGTACTTC
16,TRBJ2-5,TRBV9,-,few,CASSVGGNPRVETQYF,TGTGCCAGCAGCGTAGGAGGGAACCCGAGGGTTGAGACCCAGTACTTC
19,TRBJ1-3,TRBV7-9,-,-,CASSPHGPFRIYSGNTIYF,TGTGCCAGCAGCCCCCACGGGCCCTTCAGGATTTACTCTGGAAACACCATATATTTT
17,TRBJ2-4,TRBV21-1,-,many,CASSTRQGRAAKNIQYF,TGTGCCAGCAGCACCCGACAGGGAAGGGCGGCCAAAAACATTCAGTACTTC
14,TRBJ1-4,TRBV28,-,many,CASSLATVREKLFF,TGTGCCAGCAGTTTGGCGACAGTGCGAGAAAAACTGTTTTTT
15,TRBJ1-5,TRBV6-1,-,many,CASNRGPLGNQPQHF,TGTGCCAGCAATCGAGGACCCCTGGGCAATCAGCCCCAGCATTTT
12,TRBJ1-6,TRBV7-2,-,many,CASSSQHSPLHF,TGTGCCAGCAGCTCACAGCATTCACCCCTCCACTTT
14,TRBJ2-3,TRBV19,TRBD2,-,CASRSSGGRDTQYF,TGTGCCAGTAGGTCTAGCGGGGGCCGAGATACGCAGTATTTT
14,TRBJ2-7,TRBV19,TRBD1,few,CASSSTGNSYEQYF,TGTGCCAGTAGCTCGACAGGGAACTCCTACGAGCAGTACTTC
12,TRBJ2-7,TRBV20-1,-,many,CSAVLSGYEQYF,TGCAGTGCGGTCCTGTCGGGGTACGAGCAGTACTTC
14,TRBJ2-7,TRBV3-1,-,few,CASSPLAGAREQYF,TGTGCCAGCAGCCCCCTGGCGGGGGCGCGGGAGCAGTACTTC
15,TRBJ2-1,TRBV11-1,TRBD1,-,CASSSFGQVYNEQFF,TGTGCCAGCAGCTCCTTCGGACAGGTATACAATGAGCAGTTCTTC
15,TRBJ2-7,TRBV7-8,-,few,CASSFLPQGPYEQYF,TGTGCCAGCAGCTTCCTGCCACAGGGACCCTACGAGCAGTACTTC
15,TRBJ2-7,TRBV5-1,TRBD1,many,CASSSEGQGASEQYF,TGCGCCAGCAGCTCTGAGGGACAGGGGGCCTCCGAGCAGTACTTC
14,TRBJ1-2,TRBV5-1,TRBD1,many,CASSFGQGLSGYTF,TGCGCCAGCAGCTTTGGACAGGGCTTAAGTGGCTACACCTTC
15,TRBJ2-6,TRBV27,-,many,CASQDRGFGANVLTF,TGTGCCAGCCAGGACCGGGGGTTCGGGGCCAACGTCCTGACTTTC
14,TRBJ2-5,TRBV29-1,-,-,CSVGRPPDQETQYF,TGCAGCGTTGGACGCCCCCCGGACCAAGAGACCCAGTACTTC
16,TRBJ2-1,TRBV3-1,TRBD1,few,CASSQFPGQGFNEQFF,TGTGCCAGCAGCCAATTCCCGGGACAGGGGTTTAATGAGCAGTTCTTC